This T cell receptor (beta chain) was identified during a study of blood T cell repertoires in COVID-19. For the study at large: Samples came from the United States, Italy and Spain, spanning acute and convalescent COVID-19. The analysed material was cDNA or gDNA that came from T cells, B-cell-depleted T cells, or PBMCs.

The V gene's germline CDR1 is SGHNT and CDR2 YYREEE (reference sequence). V gave up 0 bases and J gave up 0 bases; unmatched junction bases: 0. The CDR3 extends over 16 amino acids. Some clones are missing from TCRdb's copy, which holds only in-frame ones; the method was immunoSEQ multiplex PCR. The sample shows approximately 70,000 clones, about 85% of them seen only once. It was during active infection that Seattle patients were enrolled and then longitudinally followed. The sample consisted of peripheral blood. The sequence derives from a woman between 50 and 59 years old with COVID-19, enrolled during active disease. V gene TRBV5-4 combines with J gene TRBJ2-4, with TRBD2 matching over 10 bases. In DNA, the CDR3 is TGTGCCAGCAGCTTGGGACTAGCGGGAGCCAAAAACATTCAGTACTTC. As protein: CASSLGLAGAKNIQYF.